Shown below are 2 T cell receptor beta chains from a single sample sequenced in a study of cytomegalovirus exposure and HLA in healthy donors. 13 Jbeta primers and 60 Vbeta primers were used for the PCR. Generated by immunoSEQ multiplex PCR, the TCRdb table keeps only in-frame clones and is missing some. The profile shows around 150,000 clones, around two thirds of them singletons. The material sequenced was PBMCs. All receptors derive from a male donor in good health and CMV-seronegative.

The chain has TRBV5-1 and TRBJ2-3; TRBD2 matches at 11 bases. After removal of 3 bases from V and 1 base from J, the junction contained 1 base not matched to a gene. The germline gives CDR1 SGHRS, CDR2 YFSETQ. The CDR3 extends over 15 amino acids. CDR3 DNA sequence: TGCGCCAGCAGCTCGACTAGCGGGGGCACAGATACGCAGTATTTT. The encoded protein is CASSSTSGGTDTQYF.

This clone was found a few times. V usage is TRBV21-1 and J usage is TRBJ2-2; TRBD2 is the table's D call and was not checked against the DNA. TRBV21-1 is reported as a pseudogene. The CDR3 runs 19 residues. The CDR3 region has the DNA TGTGCCAGCAGCACGGGAAGGGCTCGGCTTTGCCAGAACACCGGGGAGCTGTTTTTT. This codes for CASSTGRARLCQNTGELFF.